This T cell receptor beta chain came from a study of cytomegalovirus exposure and HLA in healthy donors. PCR amplification relied on 60 Vbeta primers (plus 13 Jbeta primers). Here immunoSEQ multiplex PCR was the method, and the copy in TCRdb shows in-frame clones only, minus some. In the table there are some 120,000 clones, about four fifths of which are singletons. This clone was seen just once. Specimen: PBMCs. This sequence was found in a man in his thirties or forties in good health and CMV-seronegative.

The CDR3 coding sequence is TGTGCCAGTGGAGTGCGTTTTGGTGGTGGAGCTAATGAAAAACTGTTTTTT. Encoded protein: CASGVRFGGGANEKLFF. The rearrangement joins TRBV19 to TRBJ1-4; unclear D gene. Trimming took 8 bases from V and 3 from J, leaving 22 bases between them. Germline CDR1 is LNHDA and CDR2 is SQIVND (reference sequence). This CDR3 contains 17 residues. The full variable domain, its missing parts supplied by reference TRBV19 and TRBJ1-4, is DGGITQSPKYLFRKEGQNVTLSCEQNLNHDAMYWYRQDPGQGLRLIYYSQIVNDFQKGDIAEGYSVSREKKESFPLTVTSAQKNPTAFYLCASGVRFGGGANEKLFFGSGTQLSVL.